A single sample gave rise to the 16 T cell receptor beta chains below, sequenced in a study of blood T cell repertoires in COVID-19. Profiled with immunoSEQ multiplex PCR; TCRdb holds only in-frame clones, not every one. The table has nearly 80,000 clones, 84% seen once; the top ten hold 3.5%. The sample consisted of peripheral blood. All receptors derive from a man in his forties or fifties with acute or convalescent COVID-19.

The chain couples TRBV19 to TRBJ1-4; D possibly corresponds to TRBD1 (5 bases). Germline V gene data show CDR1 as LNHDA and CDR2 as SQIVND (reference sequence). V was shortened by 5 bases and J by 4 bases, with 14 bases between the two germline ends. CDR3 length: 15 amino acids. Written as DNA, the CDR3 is TGTGCCAGTAGTCCCATCGGGGGGAATAATGAAAAACTGTTTTTT. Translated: CASSPIGGNNEKLFF.

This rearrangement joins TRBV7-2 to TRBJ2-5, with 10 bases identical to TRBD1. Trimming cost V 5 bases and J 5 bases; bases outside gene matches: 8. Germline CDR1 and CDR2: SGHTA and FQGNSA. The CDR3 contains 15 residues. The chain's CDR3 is CASSDRGHPWETQYF. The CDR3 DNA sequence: TGTGCCAGCAGCGACAGGGGGCATCCTTGGGAGACCCAGTACTTC.

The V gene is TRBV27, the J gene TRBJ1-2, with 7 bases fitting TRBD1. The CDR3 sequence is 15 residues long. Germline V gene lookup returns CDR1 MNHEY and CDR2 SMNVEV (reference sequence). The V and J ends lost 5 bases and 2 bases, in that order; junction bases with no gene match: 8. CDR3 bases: TGTGCCAGCAGTGACAGGGATAATTGGAACTATGGCTACACCTTC. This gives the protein CASSDRDNWNYGYTF.

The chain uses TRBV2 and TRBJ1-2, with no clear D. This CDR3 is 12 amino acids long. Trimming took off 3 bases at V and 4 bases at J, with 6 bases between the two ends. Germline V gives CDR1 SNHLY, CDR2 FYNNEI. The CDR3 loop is CASSENSYGYTF. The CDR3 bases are TGTGCCAGCAGTGAGAACAGCTATGGCTACACCTTC. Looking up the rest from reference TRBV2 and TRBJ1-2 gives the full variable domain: EPEVTQTPSHQVTQMGQEVILRCVPISNHLYFYWYRQILGQKVEFLVSFYNNEISEKSEIFDDQFSVERPDGSNFTLKIRSTKLEDSAMYFCASSENSYGYTFGSGTRLTVV.

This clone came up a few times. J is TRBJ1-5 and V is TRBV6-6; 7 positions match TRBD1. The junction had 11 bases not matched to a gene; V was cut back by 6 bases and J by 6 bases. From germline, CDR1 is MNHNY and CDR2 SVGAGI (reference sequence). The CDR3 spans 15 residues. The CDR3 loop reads CASRAGTEPFQPQHF. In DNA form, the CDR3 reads TGTGCCAGCAGGGCCGGGACAGAACCTTTTCAGCCCCAGCATTTT.

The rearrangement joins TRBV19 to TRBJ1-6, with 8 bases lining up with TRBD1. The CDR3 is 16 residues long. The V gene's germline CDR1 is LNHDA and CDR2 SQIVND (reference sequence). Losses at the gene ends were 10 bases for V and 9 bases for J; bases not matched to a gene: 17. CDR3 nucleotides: TGTGCCACCCAACCCTCCTTGACAGGGGTTGGTTCACCCCTCCACTTT. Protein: CATQPSLTGVGSPLHF.

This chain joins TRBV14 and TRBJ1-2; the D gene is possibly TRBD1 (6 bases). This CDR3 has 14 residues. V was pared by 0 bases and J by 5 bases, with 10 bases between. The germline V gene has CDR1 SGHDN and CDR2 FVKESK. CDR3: CASSQDIQGYGYTF. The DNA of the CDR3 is TGTGCCAGCAGCCAAGATATTCAGGGGTATGGCTACACCTTC.

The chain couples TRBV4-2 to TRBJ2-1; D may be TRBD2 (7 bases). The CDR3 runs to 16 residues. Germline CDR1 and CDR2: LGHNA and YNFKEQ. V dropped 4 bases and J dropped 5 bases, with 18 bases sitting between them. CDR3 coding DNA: TGTGCCAGCAGCCTCGGGCTGGGGGGGGGCCACAATGAGCAGTTCTTC. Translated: CASSLGLGGGHNEQFF.

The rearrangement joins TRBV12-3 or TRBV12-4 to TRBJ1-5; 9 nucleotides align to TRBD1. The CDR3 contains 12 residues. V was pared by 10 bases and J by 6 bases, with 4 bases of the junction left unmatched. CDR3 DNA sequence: TGTGCCACCCGGACAGGGGCTCAGCCCCAGCATTTT. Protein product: CATRTGAQPQHF.

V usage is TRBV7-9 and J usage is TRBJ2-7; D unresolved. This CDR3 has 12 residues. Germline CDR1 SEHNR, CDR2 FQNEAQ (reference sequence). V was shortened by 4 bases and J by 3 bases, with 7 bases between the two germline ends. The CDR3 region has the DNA TGTGCCAGCAGCTCAAGCATCTACGAGCAGTACTTC. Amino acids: CASSSSIYEQYF.

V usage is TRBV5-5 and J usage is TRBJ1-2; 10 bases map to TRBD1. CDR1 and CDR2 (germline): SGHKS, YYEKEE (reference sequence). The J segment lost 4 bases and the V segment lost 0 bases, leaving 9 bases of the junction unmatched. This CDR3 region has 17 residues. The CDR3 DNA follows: TGTGCCAGCAGCTTGGCCCCGGGACAGGGGTTCGGCTATGGCTACACCTTC. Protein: CASSLAPGQGFGYGYTF.

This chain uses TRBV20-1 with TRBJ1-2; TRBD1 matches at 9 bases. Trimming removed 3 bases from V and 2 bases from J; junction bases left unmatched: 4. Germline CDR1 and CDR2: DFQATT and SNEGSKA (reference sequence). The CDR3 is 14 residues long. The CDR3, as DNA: TGCAGTGCTAGTGGGGACAGGGAGAACTATGGCTACACCTTC. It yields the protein CSASGDRENYGYTF.

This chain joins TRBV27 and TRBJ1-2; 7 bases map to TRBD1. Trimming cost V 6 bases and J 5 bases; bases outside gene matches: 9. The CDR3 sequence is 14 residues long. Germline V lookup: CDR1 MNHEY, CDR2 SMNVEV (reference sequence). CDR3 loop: CASRPLQGRYGYTF. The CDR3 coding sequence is TGTGCCAGCAGGCCCTTACAGGGGCGGTATGGCTACACCTTC.

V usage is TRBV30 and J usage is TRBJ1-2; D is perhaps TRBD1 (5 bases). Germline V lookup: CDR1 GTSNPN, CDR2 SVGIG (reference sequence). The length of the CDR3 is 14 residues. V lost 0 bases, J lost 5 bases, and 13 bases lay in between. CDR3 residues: CAWSVQRGRYGYTF. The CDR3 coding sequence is TGTGCCTGGAGTGTACAGCGGGGACGGTATGGCTACACCTTC.

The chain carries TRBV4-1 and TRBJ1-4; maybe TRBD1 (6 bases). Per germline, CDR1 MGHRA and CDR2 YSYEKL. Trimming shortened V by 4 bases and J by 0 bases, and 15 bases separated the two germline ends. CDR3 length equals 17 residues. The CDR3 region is CASSRDGGGSTNEKLFF. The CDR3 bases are TGCGCCAGCAGCCGGGATGGGGGCGGTTCAACTAATGAAAAACTGTTTTTT.

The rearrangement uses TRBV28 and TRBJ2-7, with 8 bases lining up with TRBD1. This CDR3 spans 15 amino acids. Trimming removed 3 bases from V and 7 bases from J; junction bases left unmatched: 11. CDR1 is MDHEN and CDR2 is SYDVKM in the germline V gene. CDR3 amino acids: CASSFRTGKGWEQYF. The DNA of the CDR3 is TGTGCCAGCAGTTTCCGGACAGGGAAGGGTTGGGAGCAGTACTTC.